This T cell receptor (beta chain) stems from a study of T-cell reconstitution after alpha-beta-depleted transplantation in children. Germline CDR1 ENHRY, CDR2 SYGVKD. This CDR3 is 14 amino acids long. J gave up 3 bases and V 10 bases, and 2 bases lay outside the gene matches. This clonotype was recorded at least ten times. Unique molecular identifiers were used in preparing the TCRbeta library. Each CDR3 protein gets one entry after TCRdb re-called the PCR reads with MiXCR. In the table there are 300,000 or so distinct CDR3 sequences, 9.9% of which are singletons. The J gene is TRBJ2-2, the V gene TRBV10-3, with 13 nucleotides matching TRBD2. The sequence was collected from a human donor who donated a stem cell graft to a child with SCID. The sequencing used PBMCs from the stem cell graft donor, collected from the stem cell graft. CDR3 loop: CATGLAGDTGELFF. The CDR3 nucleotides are TGTGCCACCGGACTAGCGGGGGACACCGGGGAGCTGTTTTTT.